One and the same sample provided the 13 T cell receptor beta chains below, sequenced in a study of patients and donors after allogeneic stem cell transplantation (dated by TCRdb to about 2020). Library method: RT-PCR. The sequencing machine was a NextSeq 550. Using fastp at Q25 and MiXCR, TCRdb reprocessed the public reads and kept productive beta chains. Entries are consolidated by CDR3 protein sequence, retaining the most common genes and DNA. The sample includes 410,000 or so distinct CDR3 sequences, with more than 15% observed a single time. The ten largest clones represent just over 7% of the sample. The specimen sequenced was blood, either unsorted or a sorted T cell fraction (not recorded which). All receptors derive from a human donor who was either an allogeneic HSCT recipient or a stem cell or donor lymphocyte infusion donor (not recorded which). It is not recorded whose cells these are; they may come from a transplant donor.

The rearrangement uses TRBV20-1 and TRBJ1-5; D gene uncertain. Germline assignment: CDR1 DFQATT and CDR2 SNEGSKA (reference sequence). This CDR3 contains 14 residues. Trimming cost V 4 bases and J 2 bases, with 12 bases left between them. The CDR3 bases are TGCAGTGCTAAAGACGTTGCGGGCAATCAGCCCCAGCATTTT. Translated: CSAKDVAGNQPQHF.

The CDR3 nucleotides are TGTGCCAGCAGCCAAAACAGGAATAGCAATCAGCCCCAGCATTTT. Its translation: CASSQNRNSNQPQHF. This rearrangement joins TRBV3-1 to TRBJ1-5; TRBD1 is a possible D gene (5 bases). The germline CDR1 and CDR2 sequences are LGHDT and YNNKEL (reference sequence). The CDR3 runs 15 residues. With 2 bases removed from V and 0 bases from J, the gap between germline ends came to 8 bases.

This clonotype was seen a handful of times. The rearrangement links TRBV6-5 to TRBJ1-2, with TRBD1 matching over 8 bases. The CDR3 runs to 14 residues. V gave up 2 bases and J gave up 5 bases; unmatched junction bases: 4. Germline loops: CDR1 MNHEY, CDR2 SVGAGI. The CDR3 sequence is CASSYGRGQYGYTF. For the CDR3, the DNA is TGTGCCAGCAGTTACGGCAGGGGGCAATATGGCTACACCTTC.

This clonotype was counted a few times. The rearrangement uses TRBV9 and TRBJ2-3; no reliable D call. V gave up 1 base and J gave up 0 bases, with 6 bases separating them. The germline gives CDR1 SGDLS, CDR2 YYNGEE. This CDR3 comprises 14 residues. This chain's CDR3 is CASSVNPSTDTQYF. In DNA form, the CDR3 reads TGTGCCAGCAGCGTAAATCCTAGCACAGATACGCAGTATTTT.

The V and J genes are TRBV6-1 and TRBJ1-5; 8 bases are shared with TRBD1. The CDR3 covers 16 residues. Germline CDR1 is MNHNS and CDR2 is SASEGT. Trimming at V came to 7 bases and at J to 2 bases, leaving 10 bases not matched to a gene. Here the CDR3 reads CASTPSGQGRNQPQHF. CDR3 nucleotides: TGTGCCAGCACCCCCTCCGGACAGGGACGCAATCAGCCCCAGCATTTT.

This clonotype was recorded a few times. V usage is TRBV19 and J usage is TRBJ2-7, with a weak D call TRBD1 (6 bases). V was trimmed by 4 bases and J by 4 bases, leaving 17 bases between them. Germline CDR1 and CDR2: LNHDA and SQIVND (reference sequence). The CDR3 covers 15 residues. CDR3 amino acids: CASSSYRDNPYEQYF. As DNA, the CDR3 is TGTGCCAGTAGTAGTTACCGGGACAATCCTTACGAGCAGTACTTC.

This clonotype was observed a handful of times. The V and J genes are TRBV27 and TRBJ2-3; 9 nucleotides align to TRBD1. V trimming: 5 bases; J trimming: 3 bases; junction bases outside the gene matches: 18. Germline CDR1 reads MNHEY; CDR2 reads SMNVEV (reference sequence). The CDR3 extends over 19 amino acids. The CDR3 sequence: CASSPILPTGGIWTDTQYF. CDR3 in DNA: TGTGCCAGCAGTCCGATTCTCCCGACAGGGGGAATATGGACAGATACGCAGTATTTT.

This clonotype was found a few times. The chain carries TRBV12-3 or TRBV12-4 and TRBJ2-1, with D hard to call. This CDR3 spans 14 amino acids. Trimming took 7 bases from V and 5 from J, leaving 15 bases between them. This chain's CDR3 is CASTSPMADNEQFF. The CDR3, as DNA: TGTGCCAGCACCTCCCCGATGGCCGACAATGAGCAGTTCTTC.

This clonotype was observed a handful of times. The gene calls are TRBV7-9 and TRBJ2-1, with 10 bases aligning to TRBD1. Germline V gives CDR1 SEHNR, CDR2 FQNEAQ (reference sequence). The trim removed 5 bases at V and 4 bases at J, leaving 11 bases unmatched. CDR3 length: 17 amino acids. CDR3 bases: TGTGCCAGCAGCCCCCTTGCCGGGACAGGGGTATACAATGAGCAGTTCTTC. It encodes CASSPLAGTGVYNEQFF.

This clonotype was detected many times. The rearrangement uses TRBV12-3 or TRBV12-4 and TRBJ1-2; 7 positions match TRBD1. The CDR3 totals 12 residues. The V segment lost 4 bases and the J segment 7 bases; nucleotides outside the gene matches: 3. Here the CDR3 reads CASSSTGFGYTF. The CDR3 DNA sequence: TGTGCCAGCAGTTCGACAGGGTTTGGCTACACCTTC.

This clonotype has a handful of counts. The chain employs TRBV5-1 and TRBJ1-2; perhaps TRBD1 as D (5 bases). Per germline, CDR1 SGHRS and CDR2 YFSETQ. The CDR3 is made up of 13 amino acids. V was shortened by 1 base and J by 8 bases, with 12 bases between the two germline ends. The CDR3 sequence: CASSLNGRDGYTF. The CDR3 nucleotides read TGCGCCAGCAGCTTGAACGGCAGGGACGGCTACACCTTC.

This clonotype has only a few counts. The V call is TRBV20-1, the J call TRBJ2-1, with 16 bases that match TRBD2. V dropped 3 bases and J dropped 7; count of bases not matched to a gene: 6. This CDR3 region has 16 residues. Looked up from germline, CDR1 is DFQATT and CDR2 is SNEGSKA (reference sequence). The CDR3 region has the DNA TGCAGTGCTAGCCCGGGACTAGCGGGAGGGCGGAATGAGCAGTTCTTC. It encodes CSASPGLAGGRNEQFF.

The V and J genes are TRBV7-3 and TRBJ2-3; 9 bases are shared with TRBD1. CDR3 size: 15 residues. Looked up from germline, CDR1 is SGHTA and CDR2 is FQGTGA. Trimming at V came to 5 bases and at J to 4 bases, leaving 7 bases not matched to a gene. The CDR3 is CASSLTGGEADTQYF. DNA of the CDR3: TGTGCCAGCAGCCTCACAGGGGGCGAGGCAGATACGCAGTATTTT.